What follows are 8 T cell receptor beta chains derived from one specimen sequenced in a study of OX40 agonist ivuxolimab in advanced cancers. Library preparation was by the immunoSEQ multiplex PCR assay. The immuneACCESS repertoire file appears here via TCRdb, limited to in-frame rearrangements. These files lack a portion of the clones; in checked studies, under half of the deficit traces to unresolved V genes, and the cause of the others is not known. The sample table contains tens of thousands of clones; only one count was recorded for under 90% of them. Roughly 1.1% of the sample rests with the top ten. Material: CD4+ or CD8+ T cells sorted from blood, obtained in a trial of the OX40 agonist ivuxolimab. These receptor sequences come from an adult with an advanced solid tumor such as melanoma, head and neck, liver or kidney cancer.

This clone has only one observation. J is TRBJ1-1 and V is TRBV14, with a tentative D call TRBD1 (5 bases). The CDR3 extends over 16 amino acids. Germline lookup yields CDR1 SGHDN and CDR2 FVKESK. V lost 5 bases and J 3 bases, leaving 19 bases between the germline ends. The CDR3 DNA sequence: TGTGCCAGCAGCGCCCGCGAAGGGCTGGGGGACACTGAAGCTTTCTTT. Translation gives CASSAREGLGDTEAFF. The full variable domain, rest sourced from reference TRBV14 and TRBJ1-1, is EAGVTQFPSHSVIEKGQTVTLRCDPISGHDNLYWYRRVMGKEIKFLLHFVKESKQDESGMPNNRFLAERTGGTYSTLKVQPAELEDSGVYFCASSAREGLGDTEAFFGQGTRLTVV.

V usage is TRBV5-6 and J usage is TRBJ2-1, with no clear D. Deletions cut 0 bases from V and 4 bases from J, with 5 bases between. CDR3 size: 13 residues. The germline V gene encodes CDR1 SGHDT and CDR2 YYEEEE. CDR3 DNA: TGTGCCAGCAGCTTGGTAGGTTACAATGAGCAGTTCTTC. This sequence encodes CASSLVGYNEQFF.

In this sample, this clone turned up once. V gene TRBV7-9 combines with J gene TRBJ1-2; possible D gene TRBD1, 5 bases. This CDR3 is 15 amino acids long. V shed 3 bases and J shed 8 bases, with 19 bases lying between them. Looked up from germline, CDR1 is SEHNR and CDR2 is FQNEAQ (reference sequence). The CDR3 DNA sequence: TGTGCCAGCAGCTTGGGGAGGGGCCCTACCTTAGGCTACACCTTC. This codes for CASSLGRGPTLGYTF.

This rearrangement joins TRBV2 to TRBJ2-7; tentative D call: TRBD2 (6 bases). CDR3 length: 15 residues. Trimming stripped 3 bases from V and 0 bases from J, with 12 bases between. Germline V CDR1 and CDR2: SNHLY, FYNNEI. CDR3 DNA: TGTGCCAGCAGTGACGGGGTCGGGGGCTCCTACGAGCAGTACGTC. Amino acids: CASSDGVGGSYEQYV.

The chain is built from TRBV9 and TRBJ2-1; D not resolved. The CDR3 extends over 15 amino acids. The V and J ends lost 4 bases and 3 bases respectively, with 14 bases between them. Germline V gene sequence: CDR1 SGDLS, CDR2 YYNGEE. CDR3 residues: CASSLSTFDYNEQFF. In DNA form, the CDR3 reads TGTGCCAGCAGCCTGAGCACCTTCGACTACAATGAGCAGTTCTTC. The variable domain in full, with the rest retrieved from reference TRBV9 and TRBJ2-1, is DSGVTQTPKHLITATGQRVTLRCSPRSGDLSVYWYQQSLDQGLQFLIQYYNGEERAKGNILERFSAQQFPDLHSELNLSSLELGDSALYFCASSLSTFDYNEQFFGPGTRLTVL.

This clone showed up just once. V and J are TRBV4-3 and TRBJ2-5; D is unclear. CDR3 size: 15 residues. Trimming stripped 0 bases from V and 5 bases from J, with 13 bases between. The germline CDR1 and CDR2 sequences are LGHNA and YSLEER. CDR3 sequence (DNA): TGCGCCAGCAGCCAAGAAGTAACGGGTGGGGAGACCCAGTACTTC. Translated, it gives CASSQEVTGGETQYF.

V gene TRBV6-5 combines with J gene TRBJ1-2; D is undetermined. The CDR3 totals 14 residues. Germline CDR1 reads MNHEY; CDR2 reads SVGAGI. The V gene lost 6 bases and the J gene lost 2 bases, with 13 bases spanning the gap. The DNA of the CDR3 is TGTGCCAGCAGAACGGGTCTGGAGAACTATGGCTACACCTTC. Protein sequence: CASRTGLENYGYTF.

This chain connects TRBV4-3 to TRBJ2-3; 12 bases match TRBD2. The V segment lost 4 bases and the J segment 6 bases; nucleotides outside the gene matches: 2. The CDR3 length is 14 residues. Per germline, CDR1 LGHNA and CDR2 YSLEER. The CDR3 loop reads CASSRLAGGDTQYF. CDR3 DNA: TGCGCCAGCAGCCGTCTAGCGGGGGGGGATACGCAGTATTTT.